These 30 T cell receptor beta chains came from one sample sequenced in a study of blood T cell repertoires in COVID-19 (TCRdb year 2020). Library preparation used the immunoSEQ multiplex PCR assay. Held by TCRdb, this immuneACCESS table contains in-frame sequences only and omits some clones. Under half of the omission traces to an unresolved V gene where checked; the cause of the rest is unknown. The sample table shows approximately 54,000 clones, and approximately 87% are seen once. The top ten clonotypes cover 3.5% to 4.5% of the sample. Sequencing was carried out using peripheral blood. The receptors shown here come from a man aged 50-59 years with acute or convalescent COVID-19.

The chain carries TRBV5-1 and TRBJ2-7, with 8 bases that match TRBD1. Germline loops: CDR1 SGHRS, CDR2 YFSETQ. The trim removed 2 bases at V and 5 bases at J, leaving 6 bases unmatched. This CDR3 has 14 residues. CDR3 coding DNA: TGCGCCAGCAGCTTAAGGGGACAGGCCCACGAGCAGTACTTC. Protein product: CASSLRGQAHEQYF.

The chain recombines TRBV6-1 with TRBJ1-6; D not resolved. This CDR3 has 13 amino acids. V lost 0 bases and J lost 9, with 6 bases in between. Germline loops: CDR1 MNHNS, CDR2 SASEGT. The CDR3 region is CASSEARFSPLHF. The CDR3 coding sequence is TGTGCCAGCAGTGAAGCCAGGTTTTCACCCCTCCACTTT.

This clone was counted once. The chain uses TRBV27 and TRBJ1-5, with D unresolved. The V end was cut by 6 bases, the J end by 0 bases, with 9 bases between. Looked up from germline, CDR1 is MNHEY and CDR2 is SMNVEV (reference sequence). CDR3 size: 14 residues. CDR3 loop: CASSEGYSNQPQHF. The CDR3 DNA is TGTGCCAGCAGCGAGGGTTATAGCAATCAGCCCCAGCATTTT.

The chain combines TRBV7-9 with TRBJ2-1; 7 bases match TRBD2. This CDR3 spans 13 amino acids. Germline CDR1 SEHNR, CDR2 FQNEAQ (reference sequence). Trimming at V came to 3 bases and at J to 6 bases, leaving 2 bases not matched to a gene. For the CDR3, the DNA is TGTGCCAGCAGCTTGCGGGGGTTCAATGAGCAGTTCTTC. Its protein product is CASSLRGFNEQFF. Using reference TRBV7-9 and TRBJ2-1 for the parts outside the CDR3, the full variable domain is DTGVSQNPRHKITKRGQNVTFRCDPISEHNRLYWYRQTLGQGPEFLTYFQNEAQLEKSRLLSDRFSAERPKGSFSTLEIQRTEQGDSAMYLCASSLRGFNEQFFGPGTRLTVL.

This sequence joins TRBV5-1 and TRBJ2-7; D unresolved. V was clipped by 5 bases and J by 7 bases, with 13 bases between them. This CDR3 has 12 residues. Germline V CDR1 and CDR2: SGHRS, YFSETQ. The CDR3 sequence is CASRSGYGEQYF. CDR3 bases: TGCGCCAGCAGGTCCGGGTACGGGGAGCAGTACTTC.

The rearrangement links TRBV24-1 to TRBJ2-3; no clear D gene. The CDR3 contains 14 residues. V was shortened by 5 bases and J by 2 bases, with 10 bases between the two germline ends. Germline V gene sequence: CDR1 KGHDR, CDR2 SFDVKD. CDR3 residues: CATSGGIPTDTQYF. DNA of the CDR3: TGTGCCACCAGTGGAGGAATCCCCACAGATACGCAGTATTTT.

The chain employs TRBV12-3 or TRBV12-4 and TRBJ2-7, with a weak D call TRBD2 (6 bases). This CDR3 contains 13 residues. Deletions cut 4 bases from V and 6 bases from J, with 13 bases between. The CDR3 DNA sequence: TGTGCCAGCAGTTATGGTCGGGGAGGCGAGCAGTACTTC. Protein sequence: CASSYGRGGEQYF.

The gene calls are TRBV9 and TRBJ1-3; 8 bases are a match to TRBD1. CDR3 length: 15 residues. V shed 5 bases, J shed 0 bases, and the junction held 4 bases outside the gene matches. Germline CDR1 is SGDLS and CDR2 is YYNGEE. CDR3 in DNA: TGTGCCAGCAGGACAGGGGATTACTCTGGAAACACCATATATTTT. Translated: CASRTGDYSGNTIYF.

The chain couples TRBV5-1 to TRBJ1-2; 10 bases are a match to TRBD1. Germline V gene sequence: CDR1 SGHRS, CDR2 YFSETQ. The CDR3 totals 16 residues. J lost 11 bases, V lost 4 bases, and 17 bases had no gene match. CDR3 DNA sequence: TGCGCCAGCAGCAAGTTCATCCCGGGACAGGGGAACGTTTACACCTTC. It specifies CASSKFIPGQGNVYTF. Using reference TRBV5-1 and TRBJ1-2 for the parts outside the CDR3, the full variable domain is KAGVTQTPRYLIKTRGQQVTLSCSPISGHRSVSWYQQTPGQGLQFLFEYFSETQRNKGNFPGRFSGRQFSNSRSEMNVSTLELGDSALYLCASSKFIPGQGNVYTFGSGTRLTVV.

The V and J genes are TRBV3-1 (or the pseudogene TRBV3-2) and TRBJ1-6; 7 nucleotides match TRBD1. The V and J ends lost 2 bases and 6 bases, in that order; junction bases with no gene match: 7. The germline gives CDR1 LGHDT, CDR2 YNNKEL (reference sequence). This CDR3 contains 16 residues. The CDR3 coding sequence is TGTGCCAGCAGCCAAAACGGACAGGCTATTAATTCACCCCTCCACTTT. Residues: CASSQNGQAINSPLHF.

The J gene is TRBJ1-5, the V gene TRBV6-5; D possibly corresponds to TRBD1 (6 bases). V gave up 6 bases and J gave up 1 base, with 10 bases separating them. The CDR3 covers 14 residues. Germline assignment: CDR1 MNHEY and CDR2 SVGAGI. The CDR3 loop reads CASSFQGSNQPQHF. The CDR3 nucleotides are TGTGCCAGCAGCTTCCAGGGGAGCAATCAGCCCCAGCATTTT.

This clone has a handful of counts. This sequence joins TRBV21-1 and TRBJ2-5; the D call of TRBD2 is as the table states it, not checked on the DNA. TRBV21-1 is shown as a pseudogene. The CDR3 is 16 residues long. CDR3 sequence reads: CASSKSTVSDQETQYF. For the CDR3, the DNA is TGTGCCAGCAGCAAATCTACGGTGAGCGACCAAGAGACCCAGTACTTC.

The gene calls are TRBV6-5 and TRBJ2-7, with unresolved D. CDR3 length: 14 residues. In germline, CDR1 is MNHEY, CDR2 SVGAGI. The germline V and J ends were trimmed by 0 bases and 3 bases, with 9 bases remaining between them. The CDR3 spells CASSYSPWSYEQYF. CDR3 nucleotide sequence: TGTGCCAGCAGTTACTCTCCCTGGAGCTACGAGCAGTACTTC.

This chain uses TRBV28 with TRBJ1-2; 7 bases match TRBD1. V gave up 7 bases and J gave up 8 bases; unmatched junction bases: 7. Germline V gives CDR1 MDHEN, CDR2 SYDVKM. The CDR3 is 12 amino acids. CDR3: CASTRQGRGYTF. CDR3 in DNA: TGTGCCAGCACCCGACAGGGCCGGGGCTACACCTTC.

The chain joins TRBV14 to TRBJ1-1; no definite D call. Germline values: CDR1 SGHDN, CDR2 FVKESK. This CDR3 is built from 14 residues. The germline V and J ends were trimmed by 1 base and 6 bases, with 12 bases remaining between them. The chain's CDR3 is CASSQGAGMAEAFF. CDR3 nucleotides: TGTGCCAGCAGCCAAGGGGCGGGGATGGCTGAAGCTTTCTTT.

The chain recombines TRBV18 with TRBJ2-7, with 7 bases identical to TRBD1. Germline values: CDR1 KGHSH, CDR2 LQKENI. The CDR3 covers 16 residues. The J segment lost 3 bases and the V segment lost 2 bases, leaving 10 bases of the junction unmatched. This CDR3 is CASSPSRPGQIYEQYF. Written as DNA, the CDR3 is TGTGCCAGCTCACCATCCCGGCCGGGACAGATCTACGAGCAGTACTTC.

The V gene is TRBV18, the J gene TRBJ1-1; TRBD1 matches 10 bases. The germline gives CDR1 KGHSH, CDR2 LQKENI. CDR3 length: 14 residues. The V gene end was trimmed by 3 bases and the J gene end by 6 bases; junction bases not matched to a gene: 4. CDR3 DNA sequence: TGTGCCAGCTCACCCGGGACAGGGGTCGCTGAAGCTTTCTTT. This sequence encodes CASSPGTGVAEAFF.

This rearrangement joins TRBV19 to TRBJ1-1; 8 bases are a match to TRBD1. The CDR3 spans 20 residues. Germline CDR1 reads LNHDA; CDR2 reads SQIVND (reference sequence). Trimming cost V 3 bases and J 0 bases; bases outside gene matches: 18. The chain's CDR3 is CASSIRIWTGSIFMNTEAFF. The CDR3 region has the DNA TGTGCCAGTAGTATCAGAATATGGACAGGGTCGATATTCATGAACACTGAAGCTTTCTTT.

The chain carries TRBV6-5 and TRBJ2-1; 7 bases match TRBD1. The CDR3 length is 12 residues. The germline gives CDR1 MNHEY, CDR2 SVGAGI. V lost 6 bases and J lost 10; bases outside the gene matches: 6. The CDR3 DNA reads as TGTGCCAGCAGGTCACAGGGGTACGAGCAGTTCTTC. It translates to CASRSQGYEQFF.

The chain carries TRBV12-5 and TRBJ2-5; D is possibly TRBD2 (6 bases). In germline, CDR1 is LGHNT, CDR2 FRNRAP. This CDR3 has 17 residues. V was clipped by 5 bases and J by 2 bases, with 21 bases between them. As DNA, the CDR3 is TGTGCTAGTGGTGTAGGAATTCGAGCGGGCCCGCAAGAGACCCAGTACTTC. Amino acid sequence: CASGVGIRAGPQETQYF.

The chain links TRBV4-1 to TRBJ2-3; maybe TRBD2 (6 bases). CDR1 is MGHRA, CDR2 YSYEKL, per germline. Trimming removed 0 bases from V and 0 bases from J, with 10 bases in between. The CDR3 is 16 residues long. In DNA form, the CDR3 reads TGCGCCAGCAGCCAAGATTCGGGGACTAGCACAGATACGCAGTATTTT. Translation gives CASSQDSGTSTDTQYF.

The chain has TRBV11-3 and TRBJ2-4, with 9 bases lining up with TRBD2. V was clipped by 2 bases and J by 1 base; unmatched bases: 0. Germline V CDR1 and CDR2: SGHNT, YENEEA. This CDR3 has 15 residues. This CDR3 reads CASSLSGRAKNIQYF. In DNA form, the CDR3 reads TGTGCCAGCAGCTTAAGCGGGAGGGCCAAAAACATTCAGTACTTC.

The CDR3 loop reads CAVDSGGEDTQYF. The DNA of the CDR3 is TGTGCCGTTGATAGCGGGGGGGAAGATACGCAGTATTTT. The gene calls are TRBV10-3 and TRBJ2-3; 11 nucleotides line up with TRBD2. Germline loops: CDR1 ENHRY, CDR2 SYGVKD. The CDR3 totals 13 residues. The V segment lost 11 bases and the J segment 5 bases; nucleotides outside the gene matches: 6.

V usage is TRBV3-1 (or the pseudogene TRBV3-2) and J usage is TRBJ1-6; possibly TRBD1 for D (6 bases). The CDR3 extends over 16 amino acids. The ends were cut back, 1 base at V and 4 bases at J, with 11 bases in the middle. The germline V gene has CDR1 LGHDT and CDR2 YNNKEL (reference sequence). CDR3 region: CASSQVGGPYNSPLHF. CDR3 DNA: TGTGCCAGCAGCCAAGTCGGGGGGCCATATAATTCACCCCTCCACTTT.

This clone was picked up one time. The chain uses TRBV7-6 and TRBJ2-3; 11 bases line up with TRBD2. Germline CDR1 and CDR2: SGHVS and FNYEAQ. V was pared by 1 base and J by 6 bases, with 6 bases of the junction left unmatched. The CDR3 runs 16 residues. CDR3 protein: CASSLGVSGGADTQYF. The CDR3 DNA reads TGTGCCAGCAGCTTAGGGGTTAGCGGGGGGGCGGATACGCAGTATTTT.

This clone was observed once. The chain recombines TRBV6-2 or TRBV6-3 with TRBJ1-5; no clear D gene. Germline V gene lookup returns CDR1 MNHEY and CDR2 SVGEGT. The germline V and J ends were trimmed by 6 bases and 1 base, with 16 bases remaining between them. This CDR3 is built from 16 residues. CDR3 protein: CASSPDPGSSNQPQHF. The CDR3 coding sequence is TGTGCCAGCAGCCCTGATCCGGGATCAAGCAATCAGCCCCAGCATTTT.

The gene calls are TRBV25-1 and TRBJ1-1; D unresolved. Germline assignment: CDR1 MGHDK and CDR2 SYGVNS. The CDR3 is made up of 13 amino acids. Trimming took off 5 bases at V and 0 bases at J, with 7 bases between the two ends. The CDR3 sequence: CASSFGMNTEAFF. The DNA for the CDR3 is TGTGCCAGCAGTTTCGGGATGAACACTGAAGCTTTCTTT.

CDR3 sequence reads: CASSAPGNEQFF. In nucleotides, the CDR3 is TGTGCCAGCAGCGCCCCGGGAAATGAGCAGTTCTTC. The V call is TRBV7-3, the J call TRBJ2-1, with D maybe TRBD2 (5 bases). Germline loops: CDR1 SGHTA, CDR2 FQGTGA. V lost 5 bases and J 7 bases, leaving 9 bases between the germline ends. The CDR3 is 12 amino acids.

The chain couples TRBV19 to TRBJ1-6, with 10 bases that match TRBD1. The CDR3 is 16 residues long. V dropped 5 bases and J dropped 7; count of bases not matched to a gene: 8. Germline CDR1 reads LNHDA; CDR2 reads SQIVND (reference sequence). CDR3 loop: CASSPQTGGRNSPLHF. The CDR3 DNA reads as TGTGCCAGTAGTCCCCAGACAGGGGGCAGGAATTCACCCCTCCACTTT. The full variable domain, with the rest looked up from reference TRBV19 and TRBJ1-6, is DGGITQSPKYLFRKEGQNVTLSCEQNLNHDAMYWYRQDPGQGLRLIYYSQIVNDFQKGDIAEGYSVSREKKESFPLTVTSAQKNPTAFYLCASSPQTGGRNSPLHFGNGTRLTVT.

The rearrangement links TRBV27 to TRBJ2-1; TRBD2 aligns across 7 bases. The CDR3 totals 18 residues. The J segment lost 2 bases and the V segment lost 5 bases, leaving 15 bases of the junction unmatched. Germline V gives CDR1 MNHEY, CDR2 SMNVEV (reference sequence). CDR3: CASSLERSGALPYNEQFF. The CDR3 bases are TGTGCCAGCAGTCTAGAACGCAGCGGGGCTCTACCCTACAATGAGCAGTTCTTC.